A selection of T cell receptor beta chains follows, all from one sample in a study of vaccination effects on CD4 cells after COVID-19. The antigens for these receptors are not known. Clones were sequenced by immunoSEQ multiplex PCR, and TCRdb holds only the in-frame ones, with some missing. The sample lists 67,000 or so clones; 70% to 90% were seen once. The source material was CD4+ T cells from PBMCs cultured with HCoV-229E spike peptides, sampled after COVID-19 vaccination. The receptor set was obtained from a human donor who received a COVID-19 vaccine. The CDR3 runs from the conserved cysteine through the conserved F or W. Fields, in order: J gene, V gene, D gene, CDR3 DNA, CDR3 protein. D genes are given only for firm matches.

j_call: TRBJ2-2
v_call: TRBV5-6
d_call: -
cdr3_nt: TGTGCCAGCAGCTTGCCGAACACCGGGGAGCTGTTTTTT
cdr3_aa: CASSLPNTGELFF

j_call: TRBJ2-5
v_call: TRBV5-1
d_call: TRBD2
cdr3_nt: TGCGCCAGCAGCTTGGGGTCGAGCGGGGCACAAGAGACCCAGTACTTC
cdr3_aa: CASSLGSSGAQETQYF

j_call: TRBJ2-5
v_call: TRBV28
d_call: TRBD1
cdr3_nt: TGTGCCAGCAGTCGCCTGGACAGGCCCGAGGAGACCCAGTACTTC
cdr3_aa: CASSRLDRPEETQYF

j_call: TRBJ2-5
v_call: TRBV4-1
d_call: TRBD2
cdr3_nt: TGCGCCAGCAGCCAAGATGTAGCGGGGGGGCCAATAGGGACCCAGTACTTC
cdr3_aa: CASSQDVAGGPIGTQYF

j_call: TRBJ1-1
v_call: TRBV18
d_call: TRBD1
cdr3_nt: TGTGCCAGCTCACCAGCCGGGACAGGGCTCTCTGAAGCTTTCTTT
cdr3_aa: CASSPAGTGLSEAFF

j_call: TRBJ1-2
v_call: TRBV29-1
d_call: -
cdr3_nt: TGCAGCGTTGTTGGGGGCTATGGCTACACCTTC
cdr3_aa: CSVVGGYGYTF

j_call: TRBJ1-1
v_call: TRBV24-1
d_call: -
cdr3_nt: TGTGCCACCAGTGATTCCAGGGAGACTGAAGCTTTCTTT
cdr3_aa: CATSDSRETEAFF

j_call: TRBJ1-3
v_call: TRBV2
d_call: -
cdr3_nt: TGTGCCAGCAGTGAACGAGGGATTGGAAACACCATATATTTT
cdr3_aa: CASSERGIGNTIYF

j_call: TRBJ2-5
v_call: TRBV27
d_call: -
cdr3_nt: TGTGCCGGTCGTGGGGAAAAGGGGTACTTC
cdr3_aa: CAGRGEKGYF

j_call: TRBJ1-1
v_call: TRBV7-9
d_call: -
cdr3_nt: TGTGCCAGCAGCTTAGATGGGGGCAACACTGAAGCTTTCTTT
cdr3_aa: CASSLDGGNTEAFF

j_call: TRBJ1-5
v_call: TRBV2
d_call: TRBD1
cdr3_nt: TGTGCCAGCATGGGACAGGCCAATCAGCCCCAGCATTTT
cdr3_aa: CASMGQANQPQHF

j_call: TRBJ2-5
v_call: TRBV12-5
d_call: TRBD2
cdr3_nt: TGTGCTAGTGGTTTGGTACTCGGGACTAGCGGGGGAGCTACCCAAGAGACCCAGTACTTC
cdr3_aa: CASGLVLGTSGGATQETQYF

j_call: TRBJ2-2
v_call: TRBV28
d_call: -
cdr3_nt: TGTGCCAGCAGTTTGGGTTACGGGCGCGGCACCGGGGAGCTGTTTTTT
cdr3_aa: CASSLGYGRGTGELFF

j_call: TRBJ2-3
v_call: TRBV5-1
d_call: -
cdr3_nt: TGCGCCAGCGGGGGAATGGGGACAGATACGCAGTATTTT
cdr3_aa: CASGGMGTDTQYF

j_call: TRBJ2-1
v_call: TRBV15
d_call: TRBD1
cdr3_nt: TGTGCCACCGAGACAGGGGTATCATACAATGAGCAGTTCTTC
cdr3_aa: CATETGVSYNEQFF

j_call: TRBJ1-4
v_call: TRBV5-1
d_call: TRBD1
cdr3_nt: TGCGCCAGCAGCTTGAGGACAGGGGGAACTAATGAAAAACTGTTTTTT
cdr3_aa: CASSLRTGGTNEKLFF

j_call: TRBJ1-5
v_call: TRBV7-2
d_call: -
cdr3_nt: TGTGCCAGCAGCTCACAGGGAAGGGAGCAGCCCCAGCATTTT
cdr3_aa: CASSSQGREQPQHF

j_call: TRBJ1-1
v_call: TRBV5-1
d_call: TRBD1
cdr3_nt: TGCGCCAGCAGCTCCGGACAGGGAGGCACTGAAGCTTTCTTT
cdr3_aa: CASSSGQGGTEAFF

j_call: TRBJ1-2
v_call: TRBV5-1
d_call: TRBD1
cdr3_nt: TGCGCCAGCAGGTCGGACAGGGGAGATGGCTACACCTTC
cdr3_aa: CASRSDRGDGYTF

j_call: TRBJ1-1
v_call: TRBV11-2
d_call: TRBD1
cdr3_nt: TGTGCCAGCAGCTCCAGGACAGGGGCCCGGAACACTGAAGCTTTCTTT
cdr3_aa: CASSSRTGARNTEAFF

j_call: TRBJ1-2
v_call: TRBV18
d_call: TRBD1
cdr3_nt: TGTGCCAGCTCACCCCGGGGACAGTCTTCTGGCTACACCTTC
cdr3_aa: CASSPRGQSSGYTF

j_call: TRBJ2-4
v_call: TRBV28
d_call: -
cdr3_nt: TGTGCCAGCAGTTCCCCCGGGACTGGAGCGGCCAAAAACATTCAGTACTTC
cdr3_aa: CASSSPGTGAAKNIQYF

j_call: TRBJ1-1
v_call: TRBV5-6
d_call: -
cdr3_nt: TGTGCCAGCAGCTTGTGGGGGCGGGCGAACACTGAAGCTTTCTTT
cdr3_aa: CASSLWGRANTEAFF

j_call: TRBJ1-2
v_call: TRBV19
d_call: TRBD1
cdr3_nt: TGTGCCAGTAGTATGGGACAGCACTATGGCTACACCTTC
cdr3_aa: CASSMGQHYGYTF

j_call: TRBJ2-1
v_call: TRBV12-3/TRBV12-4
d_call: -
cdr3_nt: TGTGCCAGCACTACCGACCACAATGAGCAGTTCTTC
cdr3_aa: CASTTDHNEQFF

j_call: TRBJ1-2
v_call: TRBV30
d_call: -
cdr3_nt: TGTGCCTGGAGTGTACAGGTCGGGAAAGCATGGGGAAATGGCTACACCTTC
cdr3_aa: CAWSVQVGKAWGNGYTF

j_call: TRBJ2-1
v_call: TRBV10-2
d_call: TRBD2
cdr3_nt: TGCGCCAGCAGAGATAGCGGGGGCACCTACAATGAGCAGTTCTTC
cdr3_aa: CASRDSGGTYNEQFF

j_call: TRBJ1-6
v_call: TRBV18
d_call: TRBD1
cdr3_nt: TGTGCCAGCTCACGTACCGAGACAGGGGCTGGGAATTCACCCCTCCACTTT
cdr3_aa: CASSRTETGAGNSPLHF

j_call: TRBJ2-1
v_call: TRBV6-5
d_call: TRBD1
cdr3_nt: TGTGCCAGCAGTTACTCGGACAGGGGGCCGTATGAGCAGTTCTTC
cdr3_aa: CASSYSDRGPYEQFF